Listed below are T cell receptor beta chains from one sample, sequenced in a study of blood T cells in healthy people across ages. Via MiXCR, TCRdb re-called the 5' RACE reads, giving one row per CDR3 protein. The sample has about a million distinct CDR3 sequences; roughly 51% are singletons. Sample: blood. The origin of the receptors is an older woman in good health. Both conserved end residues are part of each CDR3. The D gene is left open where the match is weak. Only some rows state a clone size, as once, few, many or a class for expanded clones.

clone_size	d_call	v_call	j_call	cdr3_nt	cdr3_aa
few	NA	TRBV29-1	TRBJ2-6	TGCAGCGTCGCCCCTTCCTCTGGGGCCAACGTCCTGACTTTC	CSVAPSSGANVLTF
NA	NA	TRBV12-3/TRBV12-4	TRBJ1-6	TGTGCCAGCACCCGGCAACCTTACTATAATTCACCCCTCCACTTT	CASTRQPYYNSPLHF
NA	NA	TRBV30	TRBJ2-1	TGTGCCTGGAGTAAAGGTACCTACAATGAGCAGTTCTTC	CAWSKGTYNEQFF
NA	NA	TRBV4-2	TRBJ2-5	TGTGCCAGCAGCCAAGGCACAGGTAAAGAGACCCAGTACTTC	CASSQGTGKETQYF
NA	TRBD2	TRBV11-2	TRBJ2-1	TGTGCCAGCAGCTTAGCTCCTAGCGGGAGGCTACACAATGAGCAGTTCTTC	CASSLAPSGRLHNEQFF
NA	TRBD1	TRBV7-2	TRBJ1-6	TGTGCCAGCAGCTTAAACGAACAGGGGAATTCACCCCTCCACTTT	CASSLNEQGNSPLHF
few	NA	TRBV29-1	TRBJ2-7	TGCAGCGTTTTGGTGTACTCAGGGGCGCACGAGCAGTACTTC	CSVLVYSGAHEQYF
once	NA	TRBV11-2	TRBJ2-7	TGTGCCAGCAGCTCCCTCTCCACTTCCTACGAGCAGTACTTC	CASSSLSTSYEQYF
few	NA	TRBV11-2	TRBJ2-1	TGTGCCAGCTCTAGAGTTGTCGGGAGCACCAATGAGCAGTTCTTC	CASSRVVGSTNEQFF
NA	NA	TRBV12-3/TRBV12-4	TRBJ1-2	TGTGCCAGCACGGGACCGGGGGCGGCTGGCTACACCTTC	CASTGPGAAGYTF
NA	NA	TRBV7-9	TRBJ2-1	TGTGCCAGCGAAGGCAATGAGCAGTTCTTC	CASEGNEQFF
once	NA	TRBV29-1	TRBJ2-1	TGCAGCGGGCGGGCTGGAGCTCCGTCCTACAATGAGCAGTTCTTC	CSGRAGAPSYNEQFF
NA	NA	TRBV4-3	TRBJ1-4	TGCGCCAGCAGCCAAGAGGGGTGGGAAAAACTGTTTTTT	CASSQEGWEKLFF
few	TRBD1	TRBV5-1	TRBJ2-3	TGCGCCAGCAGCTCGGGACAGGGGATTGGCACAGATACGCAGTATTTT	CASSSGQGIGTDTQYF
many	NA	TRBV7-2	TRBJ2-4	TGTGCCAGCAGCCTACTGGCAGGGGACAAAAACATTCAGTACTTC	CASSLLAGDKNIQYF
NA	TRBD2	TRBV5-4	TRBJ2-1	TGTGCCAGCAGCTTTGGGGGAATGACTAGCGGGCGACAAGAGCAGTTCTTC	CASSFGGMTSGRQEQFF
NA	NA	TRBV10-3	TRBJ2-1	TGTGCCACCTTGCTGGAAAGCTCCTACAATGAGCAGTTCTTC	CATLLESSYNEQFF
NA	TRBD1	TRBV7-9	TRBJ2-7	TGTGCCAGTAGCCCCGGGACAGGGAAAGACGAGCAGTACTTC	CASSPGTGKDEQYF
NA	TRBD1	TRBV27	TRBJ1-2	TGTGCCAGCAGTCAGCTGAAGACAGGGGGCGCAAAGTTCGCCTATGGCTACACCTTC	CASSQLKTGGAKFAYGYTF
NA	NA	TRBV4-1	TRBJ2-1	TGCGCCAGCAGCCAAGATCATATAGCGACCACCTCCTACAATGAGCAGTTCTTC	CASSQDHIATTSYNEQFF
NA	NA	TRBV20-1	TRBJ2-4	TGCAGTGCTAGCCCAGACCCCGGACAGACCCTAGCCAAAAACATTCAGTACTTC	CSASPDPGQTLAKNIQYF
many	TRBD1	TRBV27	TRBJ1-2	TGTGCCAGCAGCCTAAAGGGGGCGCGGGGAAATGGCTACACCTTC	CASSLKGARGNGYTF
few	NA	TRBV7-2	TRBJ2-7	TGTGCCAGCAGCTCAGAAGTTGGGGAGCAGTACTTC	CASSSEVGEQYF
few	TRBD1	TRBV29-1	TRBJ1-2	TGCAGCGTTGCCGGACAGGGGTATGGCTACACCTTC	CSVAGQGYGYTF
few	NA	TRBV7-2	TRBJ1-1	TGTGCCAGCAGCTTAGACCGGGGGGCAATCACTGAAGCTTTCTTT	CASSLDRGAITEAFF
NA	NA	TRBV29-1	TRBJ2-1	TGCAGCGCCGAAGGATCAGGGGCAAGGGATGAGCAGTTCTTC	CSAEGSGARDEQFF
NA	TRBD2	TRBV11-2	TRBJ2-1	TGTGCCAGCAGCCTTAGCGGGAGGATTAATGAGCAGTTCTTC	CASSLSGRINEQFF
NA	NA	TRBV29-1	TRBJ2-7	TGCAGCACCCTTTCCGACGCCTACGAGCAGTACTTC	CSTLSDAYEQYF
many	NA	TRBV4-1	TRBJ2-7	TGCGCCAGCAGCCCCCGTGGGGTCGGGTCCTACGAGCAGTACTTC	CASSPRGVGSYEQYF
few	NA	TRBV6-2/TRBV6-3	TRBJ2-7	TGTGCCAGCAGTTTAACGACAGGACCCTACGAGCAGTACTTC	CASSLTTGPYEQYF
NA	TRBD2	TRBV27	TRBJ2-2	TGTGCCAGCAGTTTATCTGGGACTAGCCCCGGGGAGCTGTTTTTT	CASSLSGTSPGELFF
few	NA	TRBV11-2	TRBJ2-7	TGTGCCAGCGGAAGGACGAAACAACCATCCTACGAGCAGTACTTC	CASGRTKQPSYEQYF
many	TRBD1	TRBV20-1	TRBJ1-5	TGCAGTGCAGTTCAGGGGGTTGTCGATCAGCCCCAGCATTTT	CSAVQGVVDQPQHF
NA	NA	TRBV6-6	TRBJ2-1	TGTGCCAGCAGTTACTCGGCGGGGTCCTACAATGAGCAGTTCTTC	CASSYSAGSYNEQFF
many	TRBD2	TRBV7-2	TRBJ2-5	TGTGCCAGCGGAGCGGGAGGGCCTATGTTGATAGAGACCCAGTACTTC	CASGAGGPMLIETQYF
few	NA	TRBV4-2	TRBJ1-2	TGTGCCAGCAGCCCCCCGGACCAACCGGCGTATGGCTACACCTTC	CASSPPDQPAYGYTF
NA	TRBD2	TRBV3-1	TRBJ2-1	TGTGCCAGCAGTCGAGGGACTAGCGGGAGGGCCATATCAAATGAGCAGTTCTTC	CASSRGTSGRAISNEQFF
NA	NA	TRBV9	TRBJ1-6	TGTGCCAGCAGCGCATCCCCCGGCAGGGGTGGCTCACCCCCCCACTTT	CASSASPGRGGSPPHF
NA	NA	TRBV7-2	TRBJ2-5	TGTGCCAGCAGCTTAGAGTACGGGTACTACAATGAGCAGTACTTC	CASSLEYGYYNEQYF
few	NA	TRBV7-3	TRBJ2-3	TGTGCCAGCAGCCCAACCGTTCGGACAGATACGCAGTATTTT	CASSPTVRTDTQYF
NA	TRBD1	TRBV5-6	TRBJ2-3	TGTGCCAGCAGCTTGGCTCGGGACAGGTGGAAAAGGACAGATACGCAGTATTTT	CASSLARDRWKRTDTQYF
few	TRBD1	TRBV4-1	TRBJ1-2	TGTGCCAGCAGCCAGGGACAGGGGATAAACTATGGCTACACCTTC	CASSQGQGINYGYTF
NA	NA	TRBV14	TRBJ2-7	TGTGCCAGCAGCCAGTCCTCGGTGGGGTCCTACGAGCAGTACTTC	CASSQSSVGSYEQYF
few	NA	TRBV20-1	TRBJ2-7	TGCAGTGTCATGCATCCGGCCTGGAGCTCCTACGAGCAGTACTTC	CSVMHPAWSSYEQYF